What follows describes a single T cell receptor beta chain. Compared with germline, one end of the junction differs, possibly owing to a read error. This sample is part of a study of blood T cells in healthy people across ages. Through a sample-barcoded 5' primer and a J-beta primer mix, a second PCR was run for about 7 to 12 cycles. TCRdb re-analysed the 5' RACE reads in MiXCR, keeping a single row per CDR3 protein. The table lists hundreds of thousands of distinct CDR3 sequences, over 40% of them singletons, with roughly 14% in the top ten. Sequenced: blood. The sequence came from a woman older than 75 in good health.

Here the CDR3 DNA reads TGCGCCAGCGGCTTGGTAGGCCAGCTCTATGGCTACACCTTC. It specifies CASGLVGQLYGYTF. The V gene is TRBV5-1, the J gene TRBJ1-2; D unresolved. CDR3 length equals 14 residues. The germline V gene has CDR1 SGHRS and CDR2 YFSETQ.